Sequencing of this TCR beta chain was carried out in a study of beta chain features in type 1 diabetes. Study overall: Sorted cell examination encompassed over 90,000,000 cells across all samples. General study results and limits: Short templates might get an advantage during PCR, and this would be equal in patients and controls.

Investigators reverse transcribed all isolated RNA, so they sequenced expressed TCRB transcripts. Generated by immunoSEQ multiplex PCR, the TCRdb table keeps only in-frame clones and is missing some. Of roughly 350,000 clones listed, approximately 11% are singletons. In regard to this clone: As yet, its antigen is unknown. The identical CDR3 is also encoded by other nucleotide sequences in the sample.

The germline CDR1 and CDR2 sequences are GTSNPN and SVGIG (reference sequence). This CDR3 spans 13 amino acids. The V end was cut by 0 bases, the J end by 2 bases, with 5 bases between. This clonotype originated in a woman under 40 in good health. The chain is built from TRBV30 and TRBJ1-5; no clear D. The specimen sequenced was naive CD4+ T cells from blood. CDR3 nucleotide sequence: TGTGCCTGGAGTGTACAAGGCAATCAGCCCCAGCATTTT. Protein sequence: CAWSVQGNQPQHF.